The 17 T cell receptor beta chains below all came from one sample that was sequenced in a study of tumor-infiltrating lymphocytes in primary liver carcinoma. TCR beta cDNA was reverse-transcribed from about 0.45 ug of total RNA. The reaction used a constant-region primer and ProtoScript II reverse transcriptase. Three rounds of nested multiplex PCR with slightly modified ARM-PCR produced TCR beta libraries. The opening two PCR rounds, about 11 cycles each, paired TRBV1-TRBV30 forward primers with a C-beta reverse primer. Each CDR3 protein gets one entry after TCRdb re-called the multiplex PCR reads with MiXCR. The top ten clones hold around 18% of a sample with approximately 190,000 distinct CDR3 sequences, over 80% of them seen once. Between roughly 17 and 31 mg of unsorted bulk tissue served as the source from which RNA and DNA were co-extracted. The sample was tumor tissue from primary liver carcinoma. The receptors stem from a man in his forties or fifties with primary liver carcinoma and hepatitis B virus infection.

Of note for this clonotype: The junction does not match germline at one end; this may be a read error. The rearrangement joins TRBV11-3 to TRBJ2-3; TRBD2 matches 10 bases. From germline, CDR1 is SGHNT and CDR2 YENEEA. The CDR3 length is 15 residues. CDR3 protein: CASSFSGRRKDTHYF. In DNA form, the CDR3 reads TGTGCCAGCAGCTTTAGCGGGAGGCGGAAAGATACGCATTATTTC. Complete variable domain (other parts from reference TRBV11-3 and TRBJ2-3): EAGVVQSPRYKIIEKKQPVAFWCNPISGHNTLYWYLQNLGQGPELLIRYENEEAVDDSQLPKDRFSAERLKGVDSTLKIQPAELGDSAVYLCASSFSGRRKDTHYFGPGTRLTVL.

On this clonotype itself: At one end the junction does not follow the germline gene, possibly because of a read error. The V call is TRBV4-3, the J call TRBJ2-7; maybe TRBD1 (6 bases). The CDR3 contains 15 residues. CDR1 and CDR2 from the germline V gene are LGHNA and YSLEER. CDR3 amino acids: CASRQDLTGSYERYF. The CDR3 DNA follows: TGCGCCAGTCGCCAAGACCTGACAGGCTCCTACGAGCGGTACTTC.

This clonotype was seen many times. The V call is TRBV5-1, the J call TRBJ2-7; D uncertain. The V and J ends lost 1 base and 2 bases respectively, with 4 bases between them. Germline CDR1 SGHRS, CDR2 YFSETQ. CDR3 size: 12 residues. The CDR3, as DNA: TGCGCCAGCAGCTTGAGACCCTACGAGCAGTACTTC. Protein sequence: CASSLRPYEQYF.

J is TRBJ2-1 and V is TRBV6-1, with a weak D call TRBD1 (5 bases). Germline V gene data show CDR1 as MNHNS and CDR2 as SASEGT. The CDR3 is made up of 14 amino acids. V was shortened by 5 bases and J by 5 bases, with 13 bases between the two germline ends. Written as DNA, the CDR3 is TGTGCCAGCAGTAGGACAAGGGTTGACAATGAGCAGTTCTTC. Translated, it gives CASSRTRVDNEQFF.

About this clonotype itself: The junction departs from the called germline gene at one end, perhaps through a read error. V gene TRBV14 combines with J gene TRBJ2-7; 7 nucleotides agree with TRBD2. CDR3 length: 15 amino acids. The germline V gene has CDR1 SGHDN and CDR2 FVKESK. The CDR3 here is CASSLTGLTDYEQYF. In DNA form, the CDR3 reads TGTGCGAGCAGCCTTACGGGACTAACGGATTACGAGCAGTACTTC. Full variable domain (outside the CDR3, taken from reference TRBV14 and TRBJ2-7): EAGVTQFPSHSVIEKGQTVTLRCDPISGHDNLYWYRRVMGKEIKFLLHFVKESKQDESGMPNNRFLAERTGGTYSTLKVQPAELEDSGVYFCASSLTGLTDYEQYFGPGTRLTVT.

This clonotype showed up just once. Given the absence of the conserved phenylalanine or tryptophan at the CDR3 end, a read error is likely. The chain uses TRBV11-1 and TRBJ2-7, with D tentatively TRBD2 (5 bases). Germline V lookup: CDR1 SGHAT, CDR2 FQDESV (reference sequence). The V end lost 7 bases, the J end lost 0 bases, and 16 bases lay between the germline ends. The CDR3 has 15 amino acids. The DNA of the CDR3 is TGTGCCAGCAACTCATCCCGGGAATCCTCCTACGAGCAGTACTTA. Translating gives CASNSSRESSYEQYL.

This clonotype was counted once. This rearrangement joins TRBV6-1 to TRBJ2-2; TRBD2 might be the D (6 bases). In germline, CDR1 is MNHNS, CDR2 SASEGT. CDR3 length: 16 amino acids. The CDR3, as DNA: TGTGCTAGTAGTGAATTCCCCACTAGCTTACCCGGGGAGCTGTTTTTT. Encoded protein: CASSEFPTSLPGELFF.

About this clonotype: The missing conserved phenylalanine or tryptophan at the end of this CDR3 makes a read error likely. The V and J genes are TRBV29-1 and TRBJ2-3; TRBD1 might be the D (6 bases). CDR3 length equals 12 residues. The germline CDR1 and CDR2 sequences are SQVTM and ANQGSEA. CDR3 in amino acids: CNTETGTDTQYC. The DNA for the CDR3 is TGCAACACCGAAACAGGGACAGATACGCAGTATTGT.

Comment on this clonotype: One end of the junction fails to match germline, which may point to a read error. The chain employs TRBV29-1 and TRBJ2-3, with 7 bases fitting TRBD2. This CDR3 is 15 amino acids long. The germline V gene encodes CDR1 SQVTM and CDR2 ANQGSEA. CDR3 DNA sequence: TGCAGCATTGAGAGCGGGGCCGACATCACAGATACGCAGTATTTT. This gives the protein CSIESGADITDTQYF.

About this clonotype itself: A much bigger clone sits one base away, suggesting this may be a read error. The genes are TRBV5-1 and TRBJ2-7; 7 bases are shared with TRBD1. The germline CDR1 and CDR2 sequences are SGHRS and YFSETQ. This CDR3 is built from 13 residues. The CDR3 DNA follows: TGCACCAGCAGCTTAGGGGGCGCGGACGAGCAGTACTTC. The encoded protein is CTSSLGGADEQYF.

Concerning this clonotype: One end of the junction is discordant with germline, which a read error may explain. This chain uses TRBV6-1 with TRBJ2-3; D gene unclear. CDR1 and CDR2 (germline): MNHNS, SASEGT. CDR3 length: 11 residues. The CDR3 region is CASSQRDTQYF. DNA of the CDR3: TGTGCCAGCAGTCAAAGAGATACGCAATATTTT.

About this clonotype itself: The junction departs from germline at one end; a sequencing error may be responsible. V usage is TRBV5-1 and J usage is TRBJ2-4; TRBD2 matches 14 bases. The germline V gene encodes CDR1 SGHRS and CDR2 YFSETQ. This CDR3 has 18 amino acids. CDR3 region: CASSGGTSGRIDGNTQYF. For the CDR3, the DNA is TGCGCCAGCAGCGGAGGGACTAGCGGGAGAATCGACGGAAACACTCAGTACTTC.

The chain is built from TRBV10-3 and TRBJ1-1, with 7 bases fitting TRBD1. There are 14 residues in the CDR3. CDR1 ENHRY and CDR2 SYGVKD come from the germline V gene. Trimming took 6 bases from V and 2 from J; bases not matched to a gene: 6. The CDR3 nucleotides read TGTGCCATCAGCAGACAGGGTCTTAACACTGAAGCTTTCTTT. Encoded protein: CAISRQGLNTEAFF.

Concerning this clonotype: A clone one base away is much larger, so this may be a read error. The V gene is TRBV7-2, the J gene TRBJ2-1; D not resolved. Looked up from germline, CDR1 is SGHTA and CDR2 is FQGNSA. CDR3 length equals 15 residues. DNA for the CDR3: TGTGCCAGCAGCTTAGCAAGGAACGGGCGCAATGAGCAGTGCTTC. This encodes CASSLARNGRNEQCF.

For this clonotype: The CDR3 ends on some other residue instead of the conserved phenylalanine or tryptophan, so this is likely a read error. No DNA is shown, since the ends of the CDR3 on it are uncertain; the CDR3 is the one TCRdb lists. V gene TRBV2 combines with J gene TRBJ2-3. The CDR3 is 11 residues long, counting both termini. Germline-derived CDR1 and CDR2 are SNHLY and FYNNEI. The CDR3 protein is CAGSFEDAQYS.

Notes on this clonotype: Mismatch with germline at one junction end may stem from a read error. The J gene is TRBJ2-1, the V gene TRBV6-5; D is undetermined. This CDR3 has 13 amino acids. Germline V gene sequence: CDR1 MNHEY, CDR2 SVGAGI. The CDR3 reads CASNSGPYNEQFF. CDR3 in DNA: TGTGCCAGCAATTCCGGTCCTTACAATGAGCAGTTTTTC.

With regard to this clonotype: At one of its ends the junction is not consistent with the germline gene, which may arise from a read error. The chain couples TRBV29-1 to TRBJ1-5; maybe TRBD1 (6 bases). This CDR3 comprises 13 residues. Germline V CDR1 and CDR2: SQVTM, ANQGSEA. The CDR3 nucleotides are TGCAGGGTTGTCGGACAGATCAAAAAGCCCCAGCATTTT. It translates to CRVVGQIKKPQHF. The whole variable domain, filled in from reference TRBV29-1 and TRBJ1-5, reads SAVISQKPSRDICQRGTSLTIQCQVDSQVTMMFWYRQQPGQSLTLIATANQGSEATYESGFVIDKFPISRPNLTFSTLTVSNMSPEDSSIYLCRVVGQIKKPQHFGDGTRLSIL.